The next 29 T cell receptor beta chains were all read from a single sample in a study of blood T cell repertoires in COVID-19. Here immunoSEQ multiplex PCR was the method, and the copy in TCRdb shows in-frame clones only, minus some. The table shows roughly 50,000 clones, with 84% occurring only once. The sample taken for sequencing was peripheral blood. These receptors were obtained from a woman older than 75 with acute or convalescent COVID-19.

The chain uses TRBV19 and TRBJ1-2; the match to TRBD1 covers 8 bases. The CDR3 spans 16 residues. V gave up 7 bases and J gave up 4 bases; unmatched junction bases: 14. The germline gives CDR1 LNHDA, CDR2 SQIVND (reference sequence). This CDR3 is CASTPWWTGTSYGYTF. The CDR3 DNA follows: TGTGCCAGTACCCCTTGGTGGACAGGGACCTCCTATGGCTACACCTTC.

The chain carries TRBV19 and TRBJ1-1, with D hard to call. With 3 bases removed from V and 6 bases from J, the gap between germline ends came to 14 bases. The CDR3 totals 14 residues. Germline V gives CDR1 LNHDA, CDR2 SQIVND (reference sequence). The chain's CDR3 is CASSIGVKTAEAFF. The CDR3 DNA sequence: TGTGCCAGTAGTATTGGAGTCAAAACCGCTGAAGCTTTCTTT. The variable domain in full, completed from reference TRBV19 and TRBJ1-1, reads DGGITQSPKYLFRKEGQNVTLSCEQNLNHDAMYWYRQDPGQGLRLIYYSQIVNDFQKGDIAEGYSVSREKKESFPLTVTSAQKNPTAFYLCASSIGVKTAEAFFGQGTRLTVV.

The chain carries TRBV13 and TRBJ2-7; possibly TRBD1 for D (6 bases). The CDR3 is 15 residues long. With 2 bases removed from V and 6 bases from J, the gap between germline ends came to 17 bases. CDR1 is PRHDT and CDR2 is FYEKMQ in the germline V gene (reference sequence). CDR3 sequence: CASSLKPRTVPEQYF. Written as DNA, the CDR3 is TGTGCCAGCAGCTTAAAGCCCCGGACAGTTCCCGAGCAGTACTTC.

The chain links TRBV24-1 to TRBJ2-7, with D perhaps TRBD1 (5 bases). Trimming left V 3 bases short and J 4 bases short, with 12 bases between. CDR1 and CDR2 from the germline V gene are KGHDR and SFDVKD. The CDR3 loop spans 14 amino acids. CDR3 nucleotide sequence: TGTGCCACCAGTGATGAGACAGCTTCTTACGAGCAGTACTTC. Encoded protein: CATSDETASYEQYF.

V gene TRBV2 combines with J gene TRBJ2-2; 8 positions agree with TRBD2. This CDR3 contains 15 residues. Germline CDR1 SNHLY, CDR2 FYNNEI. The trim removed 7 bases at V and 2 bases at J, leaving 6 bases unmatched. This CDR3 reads CASTSGGKNTGELFF. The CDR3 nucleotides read TGTGCCAGCACGTCGGGAGGGAAAAACACCGGGGAGCTGTTTTTT.

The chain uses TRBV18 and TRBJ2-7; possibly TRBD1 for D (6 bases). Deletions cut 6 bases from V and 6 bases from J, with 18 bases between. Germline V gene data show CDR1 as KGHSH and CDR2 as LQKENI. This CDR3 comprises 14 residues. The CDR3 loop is CASSFSQGKGEQYF. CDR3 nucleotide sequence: TGTGCCAGCTCCTTTAGCCAGGGGAAGGGCGAGCAGTACTTC.

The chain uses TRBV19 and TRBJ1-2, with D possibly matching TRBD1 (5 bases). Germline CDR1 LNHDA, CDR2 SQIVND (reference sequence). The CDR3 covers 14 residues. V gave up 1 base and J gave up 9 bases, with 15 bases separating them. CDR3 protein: CASSIGRTGDRYTF. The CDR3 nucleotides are TGTGCCAGTAGTATAGGTAGGACGGGGGACCGCTACACCTTC.

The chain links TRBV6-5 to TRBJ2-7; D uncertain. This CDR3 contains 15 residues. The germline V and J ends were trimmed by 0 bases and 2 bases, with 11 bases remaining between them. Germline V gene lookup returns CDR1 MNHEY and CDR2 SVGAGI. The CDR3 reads CASSYSKAVPYEQYF. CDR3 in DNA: TGTGCCAGCAGTTACTCGAAAGCCGTCCCCTACGAGCAGTACTTC.

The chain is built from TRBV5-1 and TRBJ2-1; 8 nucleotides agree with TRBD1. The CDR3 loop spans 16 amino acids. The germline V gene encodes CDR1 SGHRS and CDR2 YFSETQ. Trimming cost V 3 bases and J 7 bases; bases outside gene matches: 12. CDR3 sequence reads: CASSSTLGQGANEQFF. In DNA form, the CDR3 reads TGCGCCAGCAGCTCAACCCTGGGCCAGGGGGCGAATGAGCAGTTCTTC.

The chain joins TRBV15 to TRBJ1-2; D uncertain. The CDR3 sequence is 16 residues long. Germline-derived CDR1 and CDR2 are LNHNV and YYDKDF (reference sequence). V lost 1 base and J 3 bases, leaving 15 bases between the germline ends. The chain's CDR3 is CATSRGDGRAYYGYTF. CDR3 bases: TGTGCCACCAGCAGAGGGGATGGGAGGGCCTACTATGGCTACACCTTC.

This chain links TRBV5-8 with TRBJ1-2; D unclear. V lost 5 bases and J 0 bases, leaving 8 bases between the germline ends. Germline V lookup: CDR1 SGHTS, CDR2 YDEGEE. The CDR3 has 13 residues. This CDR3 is CASSLTANYGYTF. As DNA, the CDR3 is TGTGCCAGCAGTCTTACAGCTAACTATGGCTACACCTTC.

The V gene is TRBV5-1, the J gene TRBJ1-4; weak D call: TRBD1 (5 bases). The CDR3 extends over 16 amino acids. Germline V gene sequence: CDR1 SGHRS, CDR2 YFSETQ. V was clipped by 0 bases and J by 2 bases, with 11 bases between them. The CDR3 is CASSLEGPATNEKLFF. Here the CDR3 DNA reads TGCGCCAGCAGCTTGGAGGGGCCAGCGACTAATGAAAAACTGTTTTTT.

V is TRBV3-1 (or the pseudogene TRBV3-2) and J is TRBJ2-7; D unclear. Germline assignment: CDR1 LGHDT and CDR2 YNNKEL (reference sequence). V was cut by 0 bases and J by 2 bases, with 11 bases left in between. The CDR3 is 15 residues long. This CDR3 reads CASSQDGLNPYEQYF. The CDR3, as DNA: TGTGCCAGCAGCCAAGATGGCCTGAATCCCTACGAGCAGTACTTC.

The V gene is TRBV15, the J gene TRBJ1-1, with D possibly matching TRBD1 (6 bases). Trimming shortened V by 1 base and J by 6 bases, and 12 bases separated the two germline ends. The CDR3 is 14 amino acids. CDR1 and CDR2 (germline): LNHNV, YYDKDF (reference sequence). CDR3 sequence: CATSRAQGIPEAFF. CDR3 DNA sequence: TGTGCCACCAGCAGAGCTCAGGGGATCCCTGAAGCTTTCTTT.

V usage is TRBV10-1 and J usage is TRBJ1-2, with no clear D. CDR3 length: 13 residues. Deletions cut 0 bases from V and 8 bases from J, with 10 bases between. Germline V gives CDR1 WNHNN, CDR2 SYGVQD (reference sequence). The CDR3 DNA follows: TGCGCCAGCAGTGAGTCTGGCACCTCCGGCTACACCTTC. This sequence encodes CASSESGTSGYTF.

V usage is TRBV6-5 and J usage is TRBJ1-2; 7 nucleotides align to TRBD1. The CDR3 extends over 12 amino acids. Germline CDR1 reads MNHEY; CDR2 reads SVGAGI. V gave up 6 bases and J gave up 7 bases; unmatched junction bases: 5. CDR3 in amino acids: CASSQGGFGYTF. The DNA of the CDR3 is TGTGCCAGCAGCCAAGGGGGCTTTGGCTACACCTTC.

CDR3 DNA sequence: TGCGCCAGCAGCTTTGGGGGGTCATTAACCCCGAGCTCCTACGAGCAGTACTTC. Its translation: CASSFGGSLTPSSYEQYF. V is TRBV5-1 and J is TRBJ2-7; D may be TRBD2 (6 bases). Germline CDR1 SGHRS, CDR2 YFSETQ. The CDR3 covers 18 residues. V was shortened by 2 bases and J by 0 bases, with 21 bases between the two germline ends. Looking up the rest from reference TRBV5-1 and TRBJ2-7 gives the full variable domain: KAGVTQTPRYLIKTRGQQVTLSCSPISGHRSVSWYQQTPGQGLQFLFEYFSETQRNKGNFPGRFSGRQFSNSRSEMNVSTLELGDSALYLCASSFGGSLTPSSYEQYFGPGTRLTVT.

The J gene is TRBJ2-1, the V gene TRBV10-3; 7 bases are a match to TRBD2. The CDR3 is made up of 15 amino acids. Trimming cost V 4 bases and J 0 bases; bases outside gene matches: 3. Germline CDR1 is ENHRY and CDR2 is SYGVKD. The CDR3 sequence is CAISVGGGSYNEQFF. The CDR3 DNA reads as TGTGCCATCAGTGTTGGGGGGGGCTCCTACAATGAGCAGTTCTTC.

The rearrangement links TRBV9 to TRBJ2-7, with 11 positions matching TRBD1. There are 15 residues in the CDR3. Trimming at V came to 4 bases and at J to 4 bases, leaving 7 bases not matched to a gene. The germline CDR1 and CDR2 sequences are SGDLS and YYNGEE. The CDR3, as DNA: TGTGCCAGCAGCCTGGGACAGGGGGAGACTTACGAGCAGTACTTC. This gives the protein CASSLGQGETYEQYF.

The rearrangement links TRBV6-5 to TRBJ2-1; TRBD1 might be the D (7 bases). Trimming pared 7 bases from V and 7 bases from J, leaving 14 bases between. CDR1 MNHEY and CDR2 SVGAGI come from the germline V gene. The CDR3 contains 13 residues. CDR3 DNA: TGTGCCAGCAAAAGGGCAGGGGGGAATGAGCAGTTCTTC. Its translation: CASKRAGGNEQFF.

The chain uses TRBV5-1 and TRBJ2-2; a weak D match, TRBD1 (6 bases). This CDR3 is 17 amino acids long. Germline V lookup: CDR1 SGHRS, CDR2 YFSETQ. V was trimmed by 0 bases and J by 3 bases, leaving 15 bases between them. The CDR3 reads CASSLVLRGRDTGELFF. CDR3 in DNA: TGCGCCAGCAGCTTGGTCCTCAGGGGTCGGGACACCGGGGAGCTGTTTTTT.

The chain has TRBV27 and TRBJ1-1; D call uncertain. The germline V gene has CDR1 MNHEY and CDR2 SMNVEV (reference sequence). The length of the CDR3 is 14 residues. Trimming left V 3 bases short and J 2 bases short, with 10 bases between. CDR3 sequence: CASSFDIYNTEAFF. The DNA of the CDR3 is TGTGCCAGCAGTTTTGACATATATAACACTGAAGCTTTCTTT.

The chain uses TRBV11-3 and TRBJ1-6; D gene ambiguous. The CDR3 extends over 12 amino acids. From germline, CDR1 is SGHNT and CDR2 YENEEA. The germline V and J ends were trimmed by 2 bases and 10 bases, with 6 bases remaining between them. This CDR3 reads CASSLNISPLHF. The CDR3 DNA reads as TGTGCCAGCAGCTTAAATATATCACCCCTCCACTTT.

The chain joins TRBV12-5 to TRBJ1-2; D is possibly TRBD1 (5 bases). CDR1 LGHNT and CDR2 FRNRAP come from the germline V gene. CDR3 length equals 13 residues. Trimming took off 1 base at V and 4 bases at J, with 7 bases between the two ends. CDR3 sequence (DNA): TGTGCTAGTGGTTTGGGACAGATCTATGGCTACACCTTC. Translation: CASGLGQIYGYTF.

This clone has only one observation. CDR3 region: CASSVDAGGRETQYF. In DNA, the CDR3 is TGTGCCAGCAGCGTAGATGCGGGGGGGCGTGAGACCCAGTACTTC. The chain uses TRBV9 and TRBJ2-5; 9 nucleotides agree with TRBD2. Germline CDR1 is SGDLS and CDR2 is YYNGEE. The CDR3 is made up of 15 amino acids. The trim removed 0 bases at V and 5 bases at J, leaving 5 bases unmatched.

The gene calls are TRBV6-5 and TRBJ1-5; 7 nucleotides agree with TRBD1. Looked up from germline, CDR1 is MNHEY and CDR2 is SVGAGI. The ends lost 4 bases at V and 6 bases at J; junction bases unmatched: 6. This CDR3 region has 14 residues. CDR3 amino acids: CASSSDRAFQPQHF. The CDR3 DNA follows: TGTGCCAGCAGTTCCGACAGGGCATTTCAGCCCCAGCATTTT.

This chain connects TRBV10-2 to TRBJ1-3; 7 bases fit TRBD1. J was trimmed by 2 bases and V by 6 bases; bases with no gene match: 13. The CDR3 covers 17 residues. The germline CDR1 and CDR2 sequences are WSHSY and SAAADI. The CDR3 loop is CASRDTGTVKTGNTIYF. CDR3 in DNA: TGCGCCAGCAGGGACACCGGGACAGTTAAAACTGGAAACACCATATATTTT.

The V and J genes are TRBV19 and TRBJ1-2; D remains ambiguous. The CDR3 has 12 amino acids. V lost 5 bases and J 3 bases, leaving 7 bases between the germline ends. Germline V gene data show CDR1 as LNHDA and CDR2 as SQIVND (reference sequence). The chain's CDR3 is CASSPGYYGYTF. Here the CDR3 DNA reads TGTGCCAGTAGTCCCGGGTACTATGGCTACACCTTC.

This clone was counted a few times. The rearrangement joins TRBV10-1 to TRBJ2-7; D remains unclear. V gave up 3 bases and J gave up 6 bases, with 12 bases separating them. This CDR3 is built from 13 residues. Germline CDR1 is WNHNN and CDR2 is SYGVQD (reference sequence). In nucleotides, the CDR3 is TGCGCCAGCAGTGAAGGAGCTCCGGGCGAGCAGTACTTC. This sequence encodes CASSEGAPGEQYF.